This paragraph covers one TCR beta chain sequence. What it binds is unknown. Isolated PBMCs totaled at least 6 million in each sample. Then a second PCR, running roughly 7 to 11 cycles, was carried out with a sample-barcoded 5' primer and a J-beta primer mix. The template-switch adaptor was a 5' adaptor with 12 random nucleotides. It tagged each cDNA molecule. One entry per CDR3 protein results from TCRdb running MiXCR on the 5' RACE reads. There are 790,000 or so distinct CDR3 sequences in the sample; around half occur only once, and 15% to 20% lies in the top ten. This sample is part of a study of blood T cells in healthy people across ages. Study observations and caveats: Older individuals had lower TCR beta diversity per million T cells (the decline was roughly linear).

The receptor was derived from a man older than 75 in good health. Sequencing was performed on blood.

CDR3: CASSSGRGLNNEQFF. Here the CDR3 DNA reads TGTGCCAGCTCTAGCGGGAGAGGTTTGAACAATGAGCAGTTCTTC. V gene TRBV2 combines with J gene TRBJ2-1; 10 bases are a match to TRBD2. This CDR3 comprises 15 residues. V was pared by 8 bases and J by 5 bases, with 9 bases of the junction left unmatched. Germline V gene data show CDR1 as SNHLY and CDR2 as FYNNEI. Combining the CDR3 with reference TRBV2 and TRBJ2-1 gives the whole variable domain EPEVTQTPSHQVTQMGQEVILRCVPISNHLYFYWYRQILGQKVEFLVSFYNNEISEKSEIFDDQFSVERPDGSNFTLKIRSTKLEDSAMYFCASSSGRGLNNEQFFGPGTRLTVL.